These T cell receptor beta chains were read from a single sample in a study of blood T cell repertoires in COVID-19. Profiled with immunoSEQ multiplex PCR; TCRdb holds only in-frame clones, not every one. The table records a few hundred thousand clones, approximately 92% of them present only once. The sample was PBMCs or T cells enriched from blood (not recorded which). These receptors all come from a man aged 30 to 39 who had recovered from COVID-19. Each CDR3 is given with its conserved first and last residue. The D gene is left open where the match is weak. Rows may omit the clone size; those that give it use once, few, many or a size class.

cdr3_nt: TGCGCCAGCAGCCAGGCCCGGACAAGCCCGACGGGGTATTTT
cdr3_aa: CASSQARTSPTGYF
clone_size: NA
d_call: NA
j_call: TRBJ2-3
v_call: TRBV4-1

cdr3_nt: TGTGCCAGCTCACCCCGGAAGGGACTAGCGGGAGATGAGCAGTTCTTC
cdr3_aa: CASSPRKGLAGDEQFF
clone_size: once
d_call: TRBD2
j_call: TRBJ2-1
v_call: TRBV18

cdr3_nt: TGTGCCAGCAGTCCCATTGAAGGGACAGGGGTGTCTGGGGCCAACGTCCTGACTTTC
cdr3_aa: CASSPIEGTGVSGANVLTF
clone_size: once
d_call: TRBD1
j_call: TRBJ2-6
v_call: TRBV28

cdr3_nt: TGTGCCGGAACGCTAGCGGGATTTTATTTCTTC
cdr3_aa: CAGTLAGFYFF
clone_size: NA
d_call: TRBD2
j_call: TRBJ2-1
v_call: TRBV2

cdr3_nt: TGTGCCAGCAGCCAGGCTCGACAGCTACGAGGAGAGACCCAGTACTTC
cdr3_aa: CASSQARQLRGETQYF
clone_size: NA
d_call: NA
j_call: TRBJ2-5
v_call: TRBV3-1/TRBV3-2

cdr3_nt: TGTGCCAGCAGCCAAGATGGGCTAGCGGGATACAATGAGCAGTTCTTC
cdr3_aa: CASSQDGLAGYNEQFF
clone_size: NA
d_call: TRBD2
j_call: TRBJ2-1
v_call: TRBV3-1/TRBV3-2

cdr3_nt: TGTGCCAGCAGTTATCGAGGGAGCGGTGCTGAGCAGTTCTTC
cdr3_aa: CASSYRGSGAEQFF
clone_size: NA
d_call: NA
j_call: TRBJ2-1
v_call: TRBV6-5

cdr3_nt: TGTGCCAGCAGCCCCGCTTTAGGCTCGGGGGAGACCCAGTACTTC
cdr3_aa: CASSPALGSGETQYF
clone_size: NA
d_call: NA
j_call: TRBJ2-5
v_call: TRBV13

cdr3_nt: TGCGCCAGCAGCCACCCTAGGACAGGGAGTTATGAGACCCAGTACTTC
cdr3_aa: CASSHPRTGSYETQYF
clone_size: NA
d_call: TRBD1
j_call: TRBJ2-5
v_call: TRBV4-1

cdr3_nt: TGTGCCAGCAGCTCAAGTACCGGGACAGGGCAAGGCTACACCTTC
cdr3_aa: CASSSSTGTGQGYTF
clone_size: NA
d_call: TRBD1
j_call: TRBJ1-2
v_call: TRBV13

cdr3_nt: TGTGCCAGCAGTTTGACGGCAGGGCCCTACGAGCAGTACTTC
cdr3_aa: CASSLTAGPYEQYF
clone_size: NA
d_call: NA
j_call: TRBJ2-7
v_call: TRBV28

cdr3_nt: TGTGCCAGCAGTGAATCGACAGCCTCAAATCAGCCCCAGCATTTT
cdr3_aa: CASSESTASNQPQHF
clone_size: NA
d_call: NA
j_call: TRBJ1-5
v_call: TRBV2

cdr3_nt: TGTGCCACCAGCACCAGGGAAACCTACGAGCAGTACTTC
cdr3_aa: CATSTRETYEQYF
clone_size: NA
d_call: NA
j_call: TRBJ2-7
v_call: TRBV15

cdr3_nt: TGCAGCGTTGATCCGGGACAAGAGACCCAGTACTTC
cdr3_aa: CSVDPGQETQYF
clone_size: NA
d_call: NA
j_call: TRBJ2-5
v_call: TRBV29-1

cdr3_nt: TGTGCCAGCAGTGGAGTGGGACTACTTCGCGAGCAGTACTTC
cdr3_aa: CASSGVGLLREQYF
clone_size: NA
d_call: TRBD2
j_call: TRBJ2-7
v_call: TRBV25-1

cdr3_nt: TGTGCCAGCACCACACAGGAGCGAAAACTGTTTTTT
cdr3_aa: CASTTQERKLFF
clone_size: NA
d_call: NA
j_call: TRBJ1-4
v_call: TRBV12-3/TRBV12-4

cdr3_nt: TGTGCCAGCAGCCAGGGCTCAGGAAACACCATATATTTT
cdr3_aa: CASSQGSGNTIYF
clone_size: NA
d_call: NA
j_call: TRBJ1-3
v_call: TRBV4-2

cdr3_nt: TGTGCCAGCAAACCTAGCGGGAGTTACTACGAGCAGTACTTC
cdr3_aa: CASKPSGSYYEQYF
clone_size: NA
d_call: TRBD2
j_call: TRBJ2-7
v_call: TRBV6-5

cdr3_nt: TGTGCCAGCAGTGAAGACAGGAACTCTGGAAACACCATATATTTT
cdr3_aa: CASSEDRNSGNTIYF
clone_size: few
d_call: NA
j_call: TRBJ1-3
v_call: TRBV6-1

cdr3_nt: TGTGCCAGCAGCTCTCCCTGGACTAGCGGAACCTACGAGCAGTACTTC
cdr3_aa: CASSSPWTSGTYEQYF
clone_size: NA
d_call: TRBD2
j_call: TRBJ2-7
v_call: TRBV28

cdr3_nt: TGTGCCTGGATGGGGCAGGCCAATTCACCCCTCCACTTT
cdr3_aa: CAWMGQANSPLHF
clone_size: few
d_call: NA
j_call: TRBJ1-6
v_call: TRBV30

cdr3_nt: TGTGCCAGCAGCCAATTTTTCAGGGGTTACGAGCAGTACTTC
cdr3_aa: CASSQFFRGYEQYF
clone_size: NA
d_call: NA
j_call: TRBJ2-7
v_call: TRBV3-1/TRBV3-2

cdr3_nt: TGTGCCAGCAGAATGGGGACTAGCGGGATCGACGAGCAGTACTTC
cdr3_aa: CASRMGTSGIDEQYF
clone_size: NA
d_call: TRBD2
j_call: TRBJ2-7
v_call: TRBV27

cdr3_nt: TGTGCCAGCAGCCGAGACAATTATGGCTACACCTTC
cdr3_aa: CASSRDNYGYTF
clone_size: NA
d_call: NA
j_call: TRBJ1-2
v_call: TRBV4-2

cdr3_nt: TGTGCCAGCAGTTCCAGGGACCTAAGGGGGGAGACCCAGTACTTC
cdr3_aa: CASSSRDLRGETQYF
clone_size: NA
d_call: NA
j_call: TRBJ2-5
v_call: TRBV28

cdr3_nt: TGTGCCAGCAGTTCTCTTTTTGTGACTTCGCACAATCAGCCCCAGCATTTT
cdr3_aa: CASSSLFVTSHNQPQHF
clone_size: NA
d_call: NA
j_call: TRBJ1-5
v_call: TRBV28

cdr3_nt: TGTGCCAGCAGCTTACTAGCGAGCTCCTACAATGAGCAGTTCTTC
cdr3_aa: CASSLLASSYNEQFF
clone_size: NA
d_call: TRBD2
j_call: TRBJ2-1
v_call: TRBV3-1/TRBV3-2

cdr3_nt: TGTGCCAGTAGTTCAAGGACTAGCGGGAGATTCCATGAGCAGTTCTTC
cdr3_aa: CASSSRTSGRFHEQFF
clone_size: NA
d_call: TRBD2
j_call: TRBJ2-1
v_call: TRBV19

cdr3_nt: TGTGCCAGCAGTTTTGTCGGCGGGCCTGAAGCTTTCTTT
cdr3_aa: CASSFVGGPEAFF
clone_size: NA
d_call: NA
j_call: TRBJ1-1
v_call: TRBV12-3/TRBV12-4

cdr3_nt: TGTGCCAGCAGTGCACAGGGACCACCTCAGTCTCAGCATTTT
cdr3_aa: CASSAQGPPQSQHF
clone_size: NA
d_call: NA
j_call: TRBJ1-5
v_call: TRBV2

cdr3_nt: TGTGCCAGCAGTAACACAGGGGCTCTTCAGCCCCAGCATTTT
cdr3_aa: CASSNTGALQPQHF
clone_size: NA
d_call: TRBD1
j_call: TRBJ1-5
v_call: TRBV25-1

cdr3_nt: TGTGCCAGCAGCGTAGCTGGACAGGGTACCGAGCAGTACTTC
cdr3_aa: CASSVAGQGTEQYF
clone_size: NA
d_call: TRBD1
j_call: TRBJ2-7
v_call: TRBV9

cdr3_nt: TGTGCCAGCTCACCATTAGGGGCAGGACAAGAGACCCAGTACTTC
cdr3_aa: CASSPLGAGQETQYF
clone_size: NA
d_call: NA
j_call: TRBJ2-5
v_call: TRBV18

cdr3_nt: TGTGCCAGCAGCCAAGATGCAGTGAACACTGAAGCTTTCTTT
cdr3_aa: CASSQDAVNTEAFF
clone_size: NA
d_call: NA
j_call: TRBJ1-1
v_call: TRBV3-1/TRBV3-2

cdr3_nt: TGTGCCAGCAGCGTAGGACAGGGGGCTATTGACACAGATACGCAGTATTTT
cdr3_aa: CASSVGQGAIDTDTQYF
clone_size: once
d_call: TRBD1
j_call: TRBJ2-3
v_call: TRBV11-2

cdr3_nt: TGTGCCAGCAGCGTAGGCCCCGGGGGGACAGATACGCAGTATTTT
cdr3_aa: CASSVGPGGTDTQYF
clone_size: NA
d_call: TRBD2
j_call: TRBJ2-3
v_call: TRBV9

cdr3_nt: TGTGCCAGCAGTTTCGTTCCAGGGGGGACCTATGGCTACACCTTC
cdr3_aa: CASSFVPGGTYGYTF
clone_size: NA
d_call: TRBD1
j_call: TRBJ1-2
v_call: TRBV27

cdr3_nt: TGTGCCAGCTCAGCCGGGACAGGGATCTACGAGCAGTACTTC
cdr3_aa: CASSAGTGIYEQYF
clone_size: NA
d_call: TRBD1
j_call: TRBJ2-7
v_call: TRBV18

cdr3_nt: TGCAGCTCGTTGGGACAGGCCAGCAATCAGCCCCAGCATTTT
cdr3_aa: CSSLGQASNQPQHF
clone_size: NA
d_call: TRBD1
j_call: TRBJ1-5
v_call: TRBV29-1

cdr3_nt: TGTGCCAGCAGCCAAGATGGAACAGGACGGGAGACCCAGTACTTC
cdr3_aa: CASSQDGTGRETQYF
clone_size: NA
d_call: NA
j_call: TRBJ2-5
v_call: TRBV4-2

cdr3_nt: TGTGCCAGCAGCAATAGCGGGGGCTCGGGTGGCTACACCTTC
cdr3_aa: CASSNSGGSGGYTF
clone_size: NA
d_call: NA
j_call: TRBJ1-2
v_call: TRBV6-4

cdr3_nt: TGTGCCAGCAGTTACTCACAAGCTAACTATGGCTACACCTTC
cdr3_aa: CASSYSQANYGYTF
clone_size: NA
d_call: NA
j_call: TRBJ1-2
v_call: TRBV6-6

cdr3_nt: TGTGCCAGCAGTTTATCGCTCGGGGTTGGTGGCTACACCTTC
cdr3_aa: CASSLSLGVGGYTF
clone_size: NA
d_call: NA
j_call: TRBJ1-2
v_call: TRBV27

cdr3_nt: TGTGCCAGCAGTGGCGGACAGAGTACGGGGGGGTACGAGCAGTACTTC
cdr3_aa: CASSGGQSTGGYEQYF
clone_size: NA
d_call: TRBD2
j_call: TRBJ2-7
v_call: TRBV2

cdr3_nt: TGTGCCAGCAGTCGGACTAGCGGGAGTTACAATGAGCAGTTCTTC
cdr3_aa: CASSRTSGSYNEQFF
clone_size: NA
d_call: TRBD2
j_call: TRBJ2-1
v_call: TRBV6-2/TRBV6-3